This T cell receptor (beta chain) was retrieved from a study of control samples from healthy donors and cancer patients. Per germline, CDR1 LNHDA and CDR2 SQIVND (reference sequence). The V and J ends lost 7 bases and 0 bases respectively, with 16 bases between them. The CDR3 covers 16 residues. Using immunoSEQ multiplex PCR, the repertoire was profiled, and TCRdb retains in-frame clones only, with some absent. Seen here are tens of thousands of clones, about 92% observed once, and the top ten hold 1.5% to 2%. Material for sequencing was PBMCs. The sequence derives from a man aged 35 to 55 with colorectal cancer. The chain couples TRBV19 to TRBJ1-5; no clear D. The CDR3 DNA sequence: TGTGCCAGTACCCCGTCCAGGCAGGCTAGCAATCAGCCCCAGCATTTT. The encoded protein is CASTPSRQASNQPQHF.